The rows below give T cell receptor beta chains drawn from one sample of a study of T-cell reconstitution after alpha-beta-depleted transplantation in children. Via MiXCR, TCRdb re-called the PCR reads, giving one row per CDR3 protein. The repertoire consists of roughly 160,000 distinct CDR3 sequences, with roughly 11% occurring once and the leading ten covering less than 15%. The sample consisted of PBMCs, taken before TCRalphabeta/CD19-depleted stem cell transplant. The receptors here all came from a boy aged 2-15 years with acute myeloid leukemia, due to receive a stem cell transplant. The CDR3 runs from the conserved cysteine through the conserved F or W.

TRBV5-6	TRBJ1-1	CASSPGTSFAAEAFF
TRBV6-4	TRBJ1-6	CASSDKVTGNSPLHF
TRBV28	TRBJ2-1	CARNSGRAREGDEQFF
TRBV20-1	TRBJ2-1	CSALRQGWGGYNEQFF
TRBV2	TRBJ1-5	CASLGQGDQPQHF
TRBV12-3/TRBV12-4	TRBJ2-3	CASRKLAGTDTQYF
TRBV3-1	TRBJ1-4	CASSQGDSLFF
TRBV25-1	TRBJ1-1	CASSGTALNTEAFF
TRBV20-1	TRBJ1-3	CSARGGTNSGNTIYF
TRBV11-1	TRBJ1-5	CASSLSHLGQGNQPQHF
TRBV7-2	TRBJ2-7	CASSLAPGSYEQYF
TRBV7-9	TRBJ2-3	CASSNRDRDWTDTQYF
TRBV7-9	TRBJ2-5	CASRFTGEETQYF
TRBV6-5	TRBJ1-2	CASSYSAQNYGYTF
TRBV4-1	TRBJ2-7	CASRVSSGSSYEQYF
TRBV10-3	TRBJ2-1	CAIARDRDGNEQFF
TRBV10-3	TRBJ2-5	CATKTVLQETQYF
TRBV6-1	TRBJ2-5	CASSGGTNLRQETQYF
TRBV5-1	TRBJ2-1	CASTRSSNEQFF
TRBV27	TRBJ1-1	CASSRGQGSTEAFF
TRBV30	TRBJ1-1	CAWTKGPEAFF
TRBV5-1	TRBJ2-1	CASSNDRGYYNEQFF
TRBV28	TRBJ2-3	CASEGGTDTQYF
TRBV12-3/TRBV12-4	TRBJ1-3	CASSLGLGLSGNTIYF
TRBV5-6	TRBJ2-2	CASSFGTSLAGELFF
TRBV3-1	TRBJ2-1	CASSQAFSGGLNNEQFF
TRBV6-4	TRBJ2-3	CASSERHDAQDTQYF
TRBV29-1	TRBJ2-3	CSVDPGSDTQYF
TRBV6-5	TRBJ2-1	CASIPLGDRGPNEQFF
TRBV7-9	TRBJ2-1	CASSLGGRSYNEQFF
TRBV20-1	TRBJ1-2	CSARPPAAEMRYTF
TRBV7-6	TRBJ2-2	CASSPRHVTGELFF
TRBV10-3	TRBJ2-1	CAVASGSIAYNEQFF
TRBV20-1	TRBJ2-1	CSAAGAPYNEQFF
TRBV27	TRBJ2-5	CASRSYRGVKTQYF
TRBV10-3	TRBJ2-6	CATTPGQSGAGANVLTF
TRBV13	TRBJ2-4	CASRRLAAKNIQYF
TRBV20-1	TRBJ2-1	CSVETGGLIQQFF
TRBV2	TRBJ2-1	CASRDLGVSYNEQFF
TRBV12-3/TRBV12-4	TRBJ1-6	CASSLNEGSSPLHF
TRBV7-2	TRBJ2-3	CASSPPSGVSTDTQYF
TRBV7-9	TRBJ2-7	CASRPTGGISYEQYF
TRBV6-1	TRBJ2-2	CASRRRTTPGELFF
TRBV29-1	TRBJ1-5	CSVVTTGTGLQPQHF
TRBV11-2	TRBJ2-7	CASSLDLLGQQYF
TRBV5-1	TRBJ1-2	CASRDRTFYGYTF
TRBV29-1	TRBJ2-3	CSVHLGQGKGTDTQYF
TRBV29-1	TRBJ1-2	CSVGVGYGYTF
TRBV7-9	TRBJ2-1	CASSLGGTSRSREQFF
TRBV7-2	TRBJ2-1	CASSASPSYNEQFF
TRBV3-1	TRBJ1-2	CASSPGHNNYGYTF